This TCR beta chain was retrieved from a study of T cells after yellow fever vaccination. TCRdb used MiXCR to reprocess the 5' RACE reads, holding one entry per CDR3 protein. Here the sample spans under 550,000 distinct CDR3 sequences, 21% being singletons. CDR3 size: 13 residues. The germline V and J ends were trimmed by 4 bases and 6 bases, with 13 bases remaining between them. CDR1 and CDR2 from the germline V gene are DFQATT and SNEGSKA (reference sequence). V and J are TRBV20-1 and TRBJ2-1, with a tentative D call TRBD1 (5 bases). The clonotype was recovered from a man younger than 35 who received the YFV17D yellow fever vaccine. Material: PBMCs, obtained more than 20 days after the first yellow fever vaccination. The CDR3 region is CSATNGRVNEQFF. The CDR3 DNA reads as TGCAGTGCTACCAACGGCAGGGTCAATGAGCAGTTCTTC.